The 11 T cell receptor beta chains below were found in one sample sequenced in a study of blood T cell repertoires in COVID-19. Produced via immunoSEQ multiplex PCR; TCRdb's table is partial and in-frame only. The sample yields some 290,000 clones, roughly 86% seen once. Sequencing was performed on peripheral blood. The receptor source for this set is a woman aged 25 to 39 with COVID-19, enrolled during active disease.

The chain carries TRBV19 and TRBJ1-1; TRBD1 agrees at 7 bases. CDR3 size: 17 residues. V shed 3 bases, J shed 0 bases, and the junction held 10 bases outside the gene matches. Germline assignment: CDR1 LNHDA and CDR2 SQIVND (reference sequence). The chain's CDR3 is CASSILPPQGMNTEAFF. The CDR3 DNA follows: TGTGCCAGTAGTATCCTCCCTCCACAGGGGATGAACACTGAAGCTTTCTTT.

V gene TRBV4-2 combines with J gene TRBJ2-1, with D perhaps matching TRBD1 (5 bases). CDR1 is LGHNA, CDR2 YNFKEQ, per germline. The V gene lost 0 bases and the J gene lost 6 bases, with 15 bases spanning the gap. The CDR3 spans 16 residues. The CDR3 nucleotides read TGTGCCAGCAGCCAAGACGCAGGGCTCCCTTTCAATGAGCAGTTCTTC. It translates to CASSQDAGLPFNEQFF.

The genes are TRBV4-1 and TRBJ2-1; 10 bases align to TRBD2. The CDR3 consists of 17 residues. CDR1 is MGHRA and CDR2 is YSYEKL in the germline V gene. With 1 base clipped from V and 1 base from J, the junction kept 4 bases outside the gene matches. CDR3 region: CASSQASSGSSYNEQFF. CDR3 nucleotide sequence: TGCGCCAGCAGCCAAGCGTCTAGCGGGAGTTCCTACAATGAGCAGTTCTTC.

This clone has just one count. The J gene is TRBJ2-7, the V gene TRBV30; TRBD2 aligns across 11 bases. V was pared by 8 bases and J by 1 base, with 10 bases of the junction left unmatched. The CDR3 has 15 residues. The germline V gene encodes CDR1 GTSNPN and CDR2 SVGIG (reference sequence). CDR3: CAGTGRLAGSYEQYF. The CDR3 DNA reads as TGTGCCGGGACAGGTAGACTAGCGGGGTCCTACGAGCAGTACTTC.

The rearrangement uses TRBV27 and TRBJ1-5, with D perhaps TRBD1 (5 bases). CDR1 MNHEY and CDR2 SMNVEV come from the germline V gene (reference sequence). V lost 5 bases, J lost 12 bases, and 20 bases lay in between. CDR3 length equals 14 residues. CDR3 protein: CASSVRAGTGRQHF. In DNA form, the CDR3 reads TGTGCCAGCAGTGTCCGGGCCGGAACAGGACGCCAGCATTTT.

In this sample, this clone turned up a few times. A read error may account for a junction end that differs from germline. The CDR3 here is CASSLEQGTYNEQFF. As DNA, the CDR3 is TGTGCCAGCAGCCTAGAACAGGGGACTTACAATGAGCAGTTCTTC. The V call is TRBV11-3, the J call TRBJ2-1, with D perhaps TRBD1 (7 bases). Germline V gives CDR1 SGHNT, CDR2 YENEEA. This CDR3 is 15 amino acids long.

The chain carries TRBV5-1 and TRBJ2-1, with 13 bases identical to TRBD2. The J segment lost 7 bases and the V segment lost 0 bases, leaving 4 bases of the junction unmatched. The CDR3 spans 16 residues. In germline, CDR1 is SGHRS, CDR2 YFSETQ. CDR3 sequence reads: CASSLDGTSGTNEQFF. The CDR3 coding sequence is TGCGCCAGCAGCTTGGATGGGACTAGCGGGACGAATGAGCAGTTCTTC.

The V call is TRBV6-5, the J call TRBJ2-7; TRBD1 matches at 8 bases. The junction had 6 bases not matched to a gene; V was cut back by 2 bases and J by 3 bases. Per germline, CDR1 MNHEY and CDR2 SVGAGI. This CDR3 has 15 residues. This CDR3 is CASSYRGTGNYEQYF. The CDR3 DNA is TGTGCCAGCAGTTACCGCGGGACAGGCAACTACGAGCAGTACTTC.

The chain couples TRBV5-1 to TRBJ1-2; 7 nucleotides align to TRBD1. CDR1 SGHRS and CDR2 YFSETQ come from the germline V gene. Unmatched junction bases numbered 4, after V lost 4 bases and J lost 4 bases. This CDR3 is 13 amino acids long. CDR3 region: CASSPEGAYGYTF. The DNA for the CDR3 is TGCGCCAGCAGCCCGGAGGGGGCCTATGGCTACACCTTC.

This clone is a singleton in its sample. V gene TRBV6-5 combines with J gene TRBJ1-5; D gene uncertain. CDR1 MNHEY and CDR2 SVGAGI come from the germline V gene. The CDR3 is made up of 15 amino acids. V dropped 4 bases and J dropped 7 bases, with 17 bases sitting between them. CDR3 amino acids: CASSSAPLGVQPQHF. CDR3 sequence (DNA): TGTGCCAGCAGTTCCGCCCCGTTAGGAGTCCAGCCCCAGCATTTT.

The chain couples TRBV18 to TRBJ1-6; D ambiguous. The CDR3 has 13 residues. V was cut by 7 bases and J by 5 bases, with 9 bases left in between. From germline, CDR1 is KGHSH and CDR2 LQKENI. CDR3 region: CASFLENNSPLHF. The CDR3 nucleotides read TGTGCCAGCTTTCTAGAGAATAATTCACCCCTCCACTTT. The full variable domain, in which reference TRBV18 and TRBJ1-6 provide the parts outside the CDR3, is NAGVMQNPRHLVRRRGQEARLRCSPMKGHSHVYWYRQLPEEGLKFMVYLQKENIIDESGMPKERFSAEFPKEGPSILRIQQVVRGDSAAYFCASFLENNSPLHFGNGTRLTVT.